The clone carrying this T cell receptor beta chain was seen repeatedly, ten times or more. Its matching antigen is unknown. The source of the sample is a study of T cells in Graves' hyperthyroidism and ophthalmopathy. Findings and limits, study-wide: Blood held most thyroid clonotypes expanded above 0.001 frequency.

TCR beta CDR3 region amplification was performed from RNA transcripts. HTBI primers were the set used in a first-round RT-PCR of the TCR CDR3. TCRdb re-called the multiplex PCR reads through MiXCR, storing one row per CDR3 protein. The sample gives about 290,000 distinct CDR3 sequences, around 15% of which show up once; 7.9% is in the top ten. The specimen was blood. This TCR came from a woman between 40 and 50 years old with Graves' hyperthyroidism.

The CDR3 region has the DNA TGTGCCAGCAGTGGGGTTTCGGATGAGCAGTTCTTC. Translating gives CASSGVSDEQFF. The chain recombines TRBV2 with TRBJ2-1; D is unclear. Trimming removed 4 bases at V and 8 bases at J, with 9 bases between. Germline CDR1 and CDR2: SNHLY and FYNNEI. The CDR3 covers 12 residues.